This is a list of T cell receptor beta chains from one sample in a study of blood T cell repertoires in COVID-19. Method: immunoSEQ multiplex PCR; TCRdb's copy keeps in-frame clones and lacks some. Of a few hundred thousand clones listed, 92% are singletons. Sequencing was performed on PBMCs or T cells enriched from blood (not recorded which). Receptors originate from a woman in her twenties or thirties who had recovered from COVID-19. Each CDR3 is given with its conserved first and last residue. D genes are given only for firm matches. Expanded clones are given a class, and other clones once, few, many or no size at all.

V gene: TRBV4-2; J gene: TRBJ2-1; clone size: -; D gene: TRBD2; CDR3 DNA: TGTGCCAGCAGCCAAGCACTAGCGGGGTACAATGAGCAGTTCTTC; CDR3 protein: CASSQALAGYNEQFF
V gene: TRBV4-2; J gene: TRBJ1-2; clone size: once; D gene: -; CDR3 DNA: TGTGCCAGCAGCCAAGATCTAACCCATTACACCTTC; CDR3 protein: CASSQDLTHYTF
V gene: TRBV6-2/TRBV6-3; J gene: TRBJ2-7; clone size: -; D gene: -; CDR3 DNA: TGTGCCAGCAGTTATTTCGGAACGTCTAGGAGCTCCTACGAGCAGTACTTC; CDR3 protein: CASSYFGTSRSSYEQYF
V gene: TRBV2; J gene: TRBJ2-7; clone size: -; D gene: TRBD2; CDR3 DNA: TGTGCCAGCAGTGAAGCTTTAGGCGGGAGGGCCTACGAGCAGTACTTC; CDR3 protein: CASSEALGGRAYEQYF
V gene: TRBV10-3; J gene: TRBJ2-1; clone size: -; D gene: -; CDR3 DNA: TGTGCCATCAGGGACAGTGTGAAAGACTATGAGCAGTTCTTC; CDR3 protein: CAIRDSVKDYEQFF
V gene: TRBV3-1/TRBV3-2; J gene: TRBJ1-4; clone size: -; D gene: TRBD1; CDR3 DNA: TGTGCCAGCACCCATAAGGGGACAGGGGATGAAAAACTGTTTTTT; CDR3 protein: CASTHKGTGDEKLFF
V gene: TRBV7-9; J gene: TRBJ2-1; clone size: -; D gene: TRBD2; CDR3 DNA: TGTGCCAGCATTACTAGCGGGGGCCCTTCCTACAATGAGCAGTTCTTC; CDR3 protein: CASITSGGPSYNEQFF
V gene: TRBV27; J gene: TRBJ2-1; clone size: -; D gene: -; CDR3 DNA: TGTGCCAGCAGTTCGGGACTGGCGGGTAATGAGCAGTTCTTC; CDR3 protein: CASSSGLAGNEQFF
V gene: TRBV19; J gene: TRBJ2-7; clone size: -; D gene: TRBD2; CDR3 DNA: TGTGCCAGTAGTATGGGGGGACTAGCTGGGTACGAGCAGTACTTC; CDR3 protein: CASSMGGLAGYEQYF
V gene: TRBV24-1; J gene: TRBJ2-3; clone size: -; D gene: TRBD1; CDR3 DNA: TGTGCCACCAGTGAGACCAGACAGGGGAGCACAGATACGCAGTATTTT; CDR3 protein: CATSETRQGSTDTQYF
V gene: TRBV6-5; J gene: TRBJ2-7; clone size: -; D gene: -; CDR3 DNA: TGTGCCAGCAGTTCAACTAGTAGCTACGAGCAGTACTTC; CDR3 protein: CASSSTSSYEQYF
V gene: TRBV9; J gene: TRBJ1-2; clone size: -; D gene: TRBD1; CDR3 DNA: TGTGCCAGCAGCGTAGGGGCAGGGGGGAAATATGGCTACACCTTC; CDR3 protein: CASSVGAGGKYGYTF
V gene: TRBV7-9; J gene: TRBJ1-2; clone size: once; D gene: -; CDR3 DNA: TGTGCCAGCAGTCCAGACACCACTCCCTATGGCTACACCTTC; CDR3 protein: CASSPDTTPYGYTF
V gene: TRBV4-1; J gene: TRBJ2-3; clone size: -; D gene: TRBD2; CDR3 DNA: TGCGCCAGCAGCCAATTATCGGGGGGTGGCACAGATACGCAGTATTTT; CDR3 protein: CASSQLSGGGTDTQYF
V gene: TRBV19; J gene: TRBJ1-1; clone size: -; D gene: TRBD1; CDR3 DNA: TGTGCCAGTAGTTCCGAGGACAGGAGGAACACTGAAGCTTTCTTT; CDR3 protein: CASSSEDRRNTEAFF
V gene: TRBV21-1; J gene: TRBJ1-3; clone size: -; D gene: -; CDR3 DNA: TGTGCCAGCAGCAGGGCGGGAAACACCATATATTTT; CDR3 protein: CASSRAGNTIYF
V gene: TRBV4-3; J gene: TRBJ1-2; clone size: -; D gene: -; CDR3 DNA: TGCGCCAGCAGCCAAGAGGTGGAGGGCTATGGCTACACCTTC; CDR3 protein: CASSQEVEGYGYTF
V gene: TRBV4-1; J gene: TRBJ1-3; clone size: -; D gene: -; CDR3 DNA: TGCGCCAGCAGCCAAGCCCTCCTGACAGAAACTGGAAACACCATATATTTT; CDR3 protein: CASSQALLTETGNTIYF
V gene: TRBV10-2; J gene: TRBJ2-3; clone size: -; D gene: TRBD2; CDR3 DNA: TGCGCCAGCAGAACCCCTCCAGCGGGATTGACAGATACGCAGTATTTT; CDR3 protein: CASRTPPAGLTDTQYF
V gene: TRBV28; J gene: TRBJ2-1; clone size: -; D gene: -; CDR3 DNA: TGTGCCAGCAGTTCAGGGGGGTCGGTATACAATGAGCAGTTCTTC; CDR3 protein: CASSSGGSVYNEQFF
V gene: TRBV25-1; J gene: TRBJ2-1; clone size: -; D gene: TRBD2; CDR3 DNA: TGTGCCAGCAGTGAAAGGCGGGGGGGCGAGGCGTCATACAATGAGCAGTTCTTC; CDR3 protein: CASSERRGGEASYNEQFF
V gene: TRBV19; J gene: TRBJ2-6; clone size: -; D gene: -; CDR3 DNA: TGTGCCAGTAGTATAGTTGGGGGACTTGGTCAGGCTGGGGCCAACGTCCTGACTTTC; CDR3 protein: CASSIVGGLGQAGANVLTF
V gene: TRBV7-9; J gene: TRBJ2-1; clone size: -; D gene: -; CDR3 DNA: TGTGCCAGCAGGCTGTGGGAGGGGGACGATGAGCAGTTCTTC; CDR3 protein: CASRLWEGDDEQFF
V gene: TRBV4-3; J gene: TRBJ1-2; clone size: -; D gene: -; CDR3 DNA: TGCGCCAGCAGCCAAGCAAGGGGACTGGGCTATGGCTACACCTTC; CDR3 protein: CASSQARGLGYGYTF